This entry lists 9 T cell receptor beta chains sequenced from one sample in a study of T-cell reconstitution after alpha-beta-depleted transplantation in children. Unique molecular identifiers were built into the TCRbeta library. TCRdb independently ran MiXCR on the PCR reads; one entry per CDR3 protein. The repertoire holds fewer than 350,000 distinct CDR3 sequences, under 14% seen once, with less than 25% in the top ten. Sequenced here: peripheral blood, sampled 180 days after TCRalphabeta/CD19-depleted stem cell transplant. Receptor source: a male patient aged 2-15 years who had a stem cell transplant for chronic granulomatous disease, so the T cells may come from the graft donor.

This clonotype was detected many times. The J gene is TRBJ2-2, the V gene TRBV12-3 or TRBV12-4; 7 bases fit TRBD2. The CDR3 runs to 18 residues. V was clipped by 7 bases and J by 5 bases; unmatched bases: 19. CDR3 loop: CASNQAVGGSKSTGELFF. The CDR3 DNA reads TGTGCCAGCAATCAGGCGGTGGGCGGGAGTAAGAGTACCGGGGAGCTGTTTTTT.

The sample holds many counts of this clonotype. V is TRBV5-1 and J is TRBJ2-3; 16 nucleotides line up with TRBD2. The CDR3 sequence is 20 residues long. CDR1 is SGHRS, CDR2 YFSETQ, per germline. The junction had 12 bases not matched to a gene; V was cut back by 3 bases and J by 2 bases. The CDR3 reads CASSSLLGTSGRADTDTQYF. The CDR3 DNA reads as TGCGCCAGCAGCTCGCTCCTCGGGACTAGCGGGAGGGCGGACACAGATACGCAGTATTTT.

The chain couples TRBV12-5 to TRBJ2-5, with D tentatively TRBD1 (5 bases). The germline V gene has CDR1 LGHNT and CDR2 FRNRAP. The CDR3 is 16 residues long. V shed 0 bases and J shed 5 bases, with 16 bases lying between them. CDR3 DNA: TGTGCTAGTGGTTTGGTAACGAGGCAGGGTCGGGAGACCCAGTACTTC. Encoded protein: CASGLVTRQGRETQYF.

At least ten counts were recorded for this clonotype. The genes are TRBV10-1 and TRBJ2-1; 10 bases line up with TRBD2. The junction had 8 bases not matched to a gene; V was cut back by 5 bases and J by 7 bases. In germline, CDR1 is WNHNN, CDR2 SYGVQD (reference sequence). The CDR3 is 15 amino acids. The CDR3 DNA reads TGCGCCAGCAGTCAGCGGGAGGGTAAGAGAAATGAGCAGTTCTTC. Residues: CASSQREGKRNEQFF.

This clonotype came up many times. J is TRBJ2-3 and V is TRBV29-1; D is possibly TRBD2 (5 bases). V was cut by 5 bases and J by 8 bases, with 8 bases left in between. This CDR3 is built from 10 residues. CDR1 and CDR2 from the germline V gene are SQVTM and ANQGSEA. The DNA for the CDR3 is TGCAGCGTTAGCGAGGGTACGCAGTATTTT. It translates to CSVSEGTQYF.

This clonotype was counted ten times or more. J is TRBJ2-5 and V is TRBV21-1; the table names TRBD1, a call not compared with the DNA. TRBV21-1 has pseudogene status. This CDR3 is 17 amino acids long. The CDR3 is CASISGLTGLYQETQYF. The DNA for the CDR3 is TGTGCCAGCATCTCGGGATTGACAGGCCTGTACCAAGAGACCCAGTACTTC.

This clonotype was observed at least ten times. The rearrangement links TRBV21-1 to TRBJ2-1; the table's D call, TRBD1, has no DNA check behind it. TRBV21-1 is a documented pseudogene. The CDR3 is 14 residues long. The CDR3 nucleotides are TGTGCCAGCAGCAAGACAGGGCCTAACAATGAGCAGTTCTTC. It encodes CASSKTGPNNEQFF.

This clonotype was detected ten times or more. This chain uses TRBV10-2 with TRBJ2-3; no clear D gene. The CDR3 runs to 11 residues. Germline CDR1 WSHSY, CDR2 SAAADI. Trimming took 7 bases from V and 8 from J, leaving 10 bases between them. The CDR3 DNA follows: TGCGCCAGCACAAACACGGGTACGCAGTATTTT. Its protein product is CASTNTGTQYF.

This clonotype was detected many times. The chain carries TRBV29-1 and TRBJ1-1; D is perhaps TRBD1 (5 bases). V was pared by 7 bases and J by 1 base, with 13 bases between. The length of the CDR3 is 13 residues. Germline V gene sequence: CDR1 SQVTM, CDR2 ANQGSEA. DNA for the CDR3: TGCAGCGGTGAGAGACAGAAGAACACTGAAGCTTTCTTT. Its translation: CSGERQKNTEAFF. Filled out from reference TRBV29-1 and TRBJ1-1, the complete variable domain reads SAVISQKPSRDICQRGTSLTIQCQVDSQVTMMFWYRQQPGQSLTLIATANQGSEATYESGFVIDKFPISRPNLTFSTLTVSNMSPEDSSIYLCSGERQKNTEAFFGQGTRLTVV.